Below, 22 T cell receptor beta chains from the same sample are listed, as sequenced in a study of response to subunit inactivated influenza vaccine. MiXCR, run by TCRdb on the RT-PCR reads, gives a single entry per CDR3 protein. The sample lists more than 700,000 distinct CDR3 sequences, less than 25% seen once, with about 9.4% in the top ten. The sequencing here drew on PBMCs from blood, taken around 5 days after vaccination. The receptors come from a man aged 45 to 65 who received an inactivated influenza vaccine.

The chain uses TRBV12-3 or TRBV12-4 and TRBJ1-6, with 11 bases matching TRBD1. The CDR3 covers 15 residues. The trim removed 5 bases at V and 13 bases at J, leaving 10 bases unmatched. CDR3 loop: CASSPSDRGPNPLHF. CDR3 DNA: TGTGCCAGCAGTCCCTCGGACAGGGGGCCTAACCCCCTCCACTTT.

This clonotype was counted ten times or more. The J gene is TRBJ2-7, the V gene TRBV12-3 or TRBV12-4, with D possibly TRBD1 on 5 matching bases. The CDR3 has 14 residues. Trimming removed 3 bases at V and 6 bases at J, with 15 bases between. Written as DNA, the CDR3 is TGTGCCAGCAGTTTCGGCCAGGGTAGAGGCGAGCAGTACTTC. Translated, it gives CASSFGQGRGEQYF.

This clonotype was observed at least ten times. The rearrangement links TRBV12-3 or TRBV12-4 to TRBJ1-6, with 7 positions matching TRBD1. This CDR3 contains 15 residues. Trimming at V came to 1 base and at J to 10 bases, leaving 7 bases not matched to a gene. The CDR3: CASSLGGGGDSPLHF. DNA of the CDR3: TGTGCCAGCAGTTTAGGGGGAGGGGGCGACTCACCCCTCCACTTT.

The V gene is TRBV7-9, the J gene TRBJ2-7, with D perhaps matching TRBD1 (6 bases). The CDR3 totals 13 residues. V was cut by 6 bases and J by 5 bases, with 14 bases left in between. From germline, CDR1 is SEHNR and CDR2 FQNEAQ (reference sequence). As DNA, the CDR3 is TGTGCCAGCAGGTCTTCAGGGGAAAACGAGCAGTACTTC. Protein: CASRSSGENEQYF.

J is TRBJ2-1 and V is TRBV7-9; D is uncertain. The germline V gene has CDR1 SEHNR and CDR2 FQNEAQ (reference sequence). Deletions cut 6 bases from V and 0 bases from J, with 12 bases between. This CDR3 spans 15 amino acids. The CDR3 protein is CASSPKGYSYNEQFF. The CDR3 DNA is TGTGCCAGCAGTCCCAAGGGCTACTCCTACAATGAGCAGTTCTTC.

CDR3 region: CASSLRGEANTGELFF. The CDR3 bases are TGCGCCAGCAGCTTGAGGGGCGAGGCGAACACCGGGGAGCTGTTTTTT. The V and J genes are TRBV5-1 and TRBJ2-2, with a tentative D call TRBD1 (5 bases). This CDR3 has 16 amino acids. Trimming stripped 1 base from V and 0 bases from J, with 10 bases between. Germline V gene data show CDR1 as SGHRS and CDR2 as YFSETQ.

The J gene is TRBJ2-3, the V gene TRBV25-1; 12 nucleotides agree with TRBD2. Germline V gives CDR1 MGHDK, CDR2 SYGVNS. The CDR3 sequence is 17 residues long. The V segment lost 4 bases and the J segment 4 bases; nucleotides outside the gene matches: 9. In DNA form, the CDR3 reads TGTGCCAGCAGTGCGCTATGGACTAGCGGGATGTCAGATACGCAGTATTTT. It encodes CASSALWTSGMSDTQYF.

This clonotype was seen many times. V usage is TRBV18 and J usage is TRBJ1-1; D is uncertain. CDR3 length: 13 residues. The V gene's germline CDR1 is KGHSH and CDR2 LQKENI. Trimming removed 0 bases from V and 2 bases from J, with 4 bases in between. This chain's CDR3 is CASSPPANTEAFF. Written as DNA, the CDR3 is TGTGCCAGCTCACCACCGGCAAACACTGAAGCTTTCTTT.

This clonotype was recorded a few times. V gene TRBV4-2 combines with J gene TRBJ2-5; D may be TRBD2 (5 bases). Looked up from germline, CDR1 is LGHNA and CDR2 is YNFKEQ. The CDR3 runs 14 residues. Trimming removed 0 bases from V and 5 bases from J, with 10 bases in between. The CDR3 protein is CASSQEREVETQYF. In DNA, the CDR3 is TGTGCCAGCAGCCAAGAGAGGGAAGTGGAGACCCAGTACTTC.

This clonotype has just a few counts. J is TRBJ2-3 and V is TRBV7-7, with D unresolved. Trimming removed 5 bases at V and 5 bases at J, with 11 bases between. Looked up from germline, CDR1 is SSHAT and CDR2 is FNYEAQ (reference sequence). This CDR3 comprises 13 residues. The DNA for the CDR3 is TGTGCCAGCAGCCTCAATAGGGTAGATACGCAGTATTTT. Amino acids: CASSLNRVDTQYF.

This clonotype has just a few counts. The V gene is TRBV7-9, the J gene TRBJ2-3, with D hard to call. V dropped 2 bases and J dropped 6 bases, with 12 bases sitting between them. The CDR3 has 14 amino acids. From germline, CDR1 is SEHNR and CDR2 FQNEAQ (reference sequence). CDR3 in amino acids: CASSLKNQRDTQYF. DNA of the CDR3: TGTGCCAGCAGCTTAAAAAACCAGAGGGATACGCAGTATTTT.

The chain employs TRBV6-5 and TRBJ2-1; the D is unclear. The V end lost 2 bases, the J end lost 0 bases, and 11 bases lay between the germline ends. CDR1 is MNHEY, CDR2 SVGAGI, per germline. This CDR3 is 16 amino acids long. CDR3 sequence reads: CASSYEAASSYNEQFF. Written as DNA, the CDR3 is TGTGCCAGCAGTTACGAGGCGGCAAGCTCCTACAATGAGCAGTTCTTC.

The chain employs TRBV3-1 and TRBJ1-5, with no clear D. The germline V gene encodes CDR1 LGHDT and CDR2 YNNKEL (reference sequence). The CDR3 consists of 14 residues. V was trimmed by 0 bases and J by 6 bases, leaving 9 bases between them. CDR3 protein: CASSQDGITQPQHF. CDR3 nucleotides: TGTGCCAGCAGCCAAGACGGGATAACTCAGCCCCAGCATTTT. Looking up the rest from reference TRBV3-1 and TRBJ1-5 gives the full variable domain: DTAVSQTPKYLVTQMGNDKSIKCEQNLGHDTMYWYKQDSKKFLKIMFSYNNKELIINETVPNRFSPKSPDKAHLNLHINSLELGDSAVYFCASSQDGITQPQHFGDGTRLSIL.

The sample holds a few counts of this clonotype. The rearrangement joins TRBV18 to TRBJ2-1; D unclear. Between the trimmed V and J ends, which lost 0 bases and 9 bases, there was a span of 9 bases. Germline V gene lookup returns CDR1 KGHSH and CDR2 LQKENI. This CDR3 comprises 13 residues. CDR3: CASSPPRPSEQFF. The CDR3 DNA reads as TGTGCCAGCTCACCACCAAGACCCAGTGAGCAGTTCTTC. Together with reference TRBV18 and TRBJ2-1, the CDR3 gives the full variable domain: NAGVMQNPRHLVRRRGQEARLRCSPMKGHSHVYWYRQLPEEGLKFMVYLQKENIIDESGMPKERFSAEFPKEGPSILRIQQVVRGDSAAYFCASSPPRPSEQFFGPGTRLTVL.

This clonotype has just one count. The CDR3: CASSRSRDRDYGYTF. DNA of the CDR3: TGTGCCAGCAGCCGCTCCCGGGACAGAGATTATGGCTACACCTTC. The rearrangement links TRBV11-2 to TRBJ1-2; TRBD1 matches 7 bases. This CDR3 is 15 amino acids long. The V gene end was trimmed by 5 bases and the J gene end by 5 bases; junction bases not matched to a gene: 11. The germline CDR1 and CDR2 sequences are SGHAT and FQNNGV.

This clonotype was picked up a small number of times. The chain joins TRBV18 to TRBJ2-4; D is perhaps TRBD2 (6 bases). Trimming stripped 3 bases from V and 0 bases from J, with 15 bases between. Germline V gene sequence: CDR1 KGHSH, CDR2 LQKENI. The CDR3 has 17 amino acids. Here the CDR3 DNA reads TGTGCCAGCTCACCCCAGGGACTTCTACTAGCCAAAAACATTCAGTACTTC. Translated: CASSPQGLLLAKNIQYF.

This clonotype turned up a few times. This rearrangement joins TRBV5-1 to TRBJ1-2; no clear D. CDR1 and CDR2 from the germline V gene are SGHRS and YFSETQ. V was shortened by 2 bases and J by 4 bases, with 12 bases between the two germline ends. This CDR3 is 14 amino acids long. The CDR3 coding sequence is TGCGCCAGCAGCTTTAGCCGGTCGAGCTATGGCTACACCTTC. Amino acids: CASSFSRSSYGYTF.

The chain employs TRBV7-3 and TRBJ2-3; TRBD2 matches at 8 bases. CDR1 is SGHTA, CDR2 FQGTGA, per germline. This CDR3 has 13 amino acids. V lost 6 bases and J lost 4; bases outside the gene matches: 3. The CDR3 DNA reads TGTGCCAGCAGAGCGGGAGAGTCAGATACGCAGTATTTT. Protein: CASRAGESDTQYF.

In this sample, this clonotype turned up a few times. The chain is built from TRBV7-9 and TRBJ2-3; the D gene is possibly TRBD2 (6 bases). V lost 4 bases and J 2 bases, leaving 16 bases between the germline ends. The V gene's germline CDR1 is SEHNR and CDR2 FQNEAQ (reference sequence). The CDR3 covers 16 residues. The CDR3 loop reads CASSSLAGPPTDTQYF. CDR3 DNA sequence: TGTGCCAGCAGCTCGCTGGCGGGGCCTCCCACAGATACGCAGTATTTT. Combining the CDR3 with reference TRBV7-9 and TRBJ2-3 gives the whole variable domain DTGVSQNPRHKITKRGQNVTFRCDPISEHNRLYWYRQTLGQGPEFLTYFQNEAQLEKSRLLSDRFSAERPKGSFSTLEIQRTEQGDSAMYLCASSSLAGPPTDTQYFGPGTRLTVL.

V gene TRBV5-6 combines with J gene TRBJ2-1, with 7 bases lining up with TRBD2. In germline, CDR1 is SGHDT, CDR2 YYEEEE. V dropped 3 bases and J dropped 0; count of bases not matched to a gene: 9. CDR3 length equals 17 residues. CDR3 amino acids: CASSSPELATSYNEQFF. CDR3 bases: TGTGCCAGCAGCTCGCCCGAACTAGCGACCTCCTACAATGAGCAGTTCTTC.

V gene TRBV11-2 combines with J gene TRBJ2-3; TRBD2 agrees at 8 bases. CDR1 and CDR2 from the germline V gene are SGHAT and FQNNGV. The CDR3 has 13 amino acids. With 7 bases clipped from V and 4 bases from J, the junction kept 4 bases outside the gene matches. CDR3 amino acids: CASTGREADTQYF. Here the CDR3 DNA reads TGTGCCAGCACCGGGCGGGAGGCAGATACGCAGTATTTT.

This clonotype has at least ten counts. The chain is built from TRBV2 and TRBJ2-5; 7 bases line up with TRBD1. The CDR3 extends over 11 amino acids. Germline-derived CDR1 and CDR2 are SNHLY and FYNNEI. J lost 5 bases, V lost 6 bases, and 0 bases had no gene match. Written as DNA, the CDR3 is TGTGCCAGCAGACAGGGGGAGACCCAGTACTTC. It encodes CASRQGETQYF.